This record concerns one T cell receptor (beta chain) sequence. The protocol was immunoSEQ multiplex PCR, while the TCRdb copy is restricted to in-frame clones and leaves out a portion. Among 150,000 or so clones listed, 70% to 80% were seen once. V was cut by 4 bases and J by 4 bases, with 12 bases left in between. CDR1 is SGDLS and CDR2 is YYNGEE in the germline V gene. This CDR3 comprises 14 residues. This entry is derived from a study of blood T cell repertoires in COVID-19. Background on the study: PBMCs, B-cell-depleted T cells, or T cells were the source of the cDNA or gDNA that made up the material.

Patients at the Seattle site were enrolled during active infection and followed longitudinally. The sequenced material came from peripheral blood. This sequence was found in a woman aged 70-85 years with COVID-19, enrolled during active disease. V is TRBV9 and J is TRBJ2-4; maybe TRBD2 (6 bases). In DNA form, the CDR3 reads TGTGCCAGCAGCCAAGGGGAGGTGAAAAACATTCAGTACTTC. It codes for CASSQGEVKNIQYF.